The clone carrying this T cell receptor beta chain was recorded a few times. Its antigen is currently unknown. The sample belongs to a study of cytomegalovirus exposure and HLA in healthy donors. The study, taken as a whole, reports: There were 150 to 200 TCR beta chains listed as cytomegalovirus-associated. It emerged from a later analysis that several of the most significant clusters appeared to be linked to common viral pathogens.

The CDR3 is 14 amino acids. Trimming stripped 0 bases from V and 6 bases from J, with 8 bases between. CDR1 and CDR2 from the germline V gene are KGHSH and LQKENI. PCR used 60 Vbeta primers and 13 Jbeta primers. The data were produced by immunoSEQ multiplex PCR, yet TCRdb's version contains in-frame clones alone and is incomplete. The sample holds roughly 100,000 clones, about 71% seen once. Specimen: PBMCs. The chain recombines TRBV18 with TRBJ2-2, with D unresolved. The receptor comes from a woman in her fifties or sixties in good health and CMV-seronegative. The chain's CDR3 is CASSPPSLPGELFF. The CDR3 region has the DNA TGTGCCAGCTCACCACCGTCCCTCCCCGGGGAGCTGTTTTTT. Filled out from reference TRBV18 and TRBJ2-2, the complete variable domain reads NAGVMQNPRHLVRRRGQEARLRCSPMKGHSHVYWYRQLPEEGLKFMVYLQKENIIDESGMPKERFSAEFPKEGPSILRIQQVVRGDSAAYFCASSPPSLPGELFFGEGSRLTVL.